Listed here are 32 T cell receptor beta chains from one sample, sequenced in a study of blood T cell repertoires in COVID-19. TCRdb's table, derived via immunoSEQ multiplex PCR, lists solely in-frame clones and lacks some. The table shows 200,000 to 250,000 clones, with more than 70% occurring only once. Sequencing was carried out using peripheral blood. The receptors shown here come from a woman in her thirties or forties who had recovered from COVID-19.

The chain joins TRBV19 to TRBJ1-3, with 7 bases that match TRBD1. This CDR3 comprises 16 residues. Germline-derived CDR1 and CDR2 are LNHDA and SQIVND (reference sequence). The junction had 11 bases not matched to a gene; V was cut back by 9 bases and J by 0 bases. CDR3 coding DNA: TGTGCCAGCCGTCCCGGGACAGTTTACTCTGGAAACACCATATATTTT. Its translation: CASRPGTVYSGNTIYF.

J is TRBJ2-1 and V is TRBV18; TRBD2 agrees at 9 bases. CDR3 size: 17 residues. V shed 3 bases and J 4 bases; nucleotides not matched to a gene: 10. Germline V gives CDR1 KGHSH, CDR2 LQKENI. CDR3 in DNA: TGTGCCAGCTCACCGGTAAGGAGCGGGGGGCCATACAATGAGCAGTTCTTC. It is translated as CASSPVRSGGPYNEQFF.

The V and J genes are TRBV28 and TRBJ2-4; 7 positions agree with TRBD1. CDR1 is MDHEN, CDR2 SYDVKM, per germline. There are 13 residues in the CDR3. After removal of 6 bases from V and 6 bases from J, the junction contained 5 bases not matched to a gene. Here the CDR3 reads CASSPGQLNIQYF. The CDR3 region has the DNA TGTGCCAGCAGCCCGGGACAGTTAAACATTCAGTACTTC.

J is TRBJ2-1 and V is TRBV12-5, with D possibly matching TRBD2 (7 bases). Germline loops: CDR1 LGHNT, CDR2 FRNRAP. The ends were cut back, 5 bases at V and 2 bases at J, with 13 bases in the middle. CDR3 size: 15 residues. The CDR3 loop reads CASGGGGGTYNEQFF. DNA for the CDR3: TGTGCTAGTGGTGGGGGAGGGGGAACCTACAATGAGCAGTTCTTC.

The genes are TRBV5-4 and TRBJ2-7; 7 bases match TRBD1. The CDR3 contains 17 residues. Germline V gene data show CDR1 as SGHNT and CDR2 as YYREEE (reference sequence). The V gene end was trimmed by 0 bases and the J gene end by 4 bases; junction bases not matched to a gene: 13. CDR3 DNA: TGTGCCAGCAGCTTGGGGGGACAGATCGTCCCGTTTTACGAGCAGTACTTC. It codes for CASSLGGQIVPFYEQYF. The full variable domain, in which reference TRBV5-4 and TRBJ2-7 provide the parts outside the CDR3, is ETGVTQSPTHLIKTRGQQVTLRCSSQSGHNTVSWYQQALGQGPQFIFQYYREEENGRGNFPPRFSGLQFPNYSSELNVNALELDDSALYLCASSLGGQIVPFYEQYFGPGTRLTVT.

The V and J genes are TRBV9 and TRBJ2-2; TRBD1 matches 7 bases. V trimming: 4 bases; J trimming: 6 bases; junction bases outside the gene matches: 9. The CDR3 contains 15 residues. Per germline, CDR1 SGDLS and CDR2 YYNGEE. CDR3 in DNA: TGTGCCAGCAGCTTCAGGGGGAATGGCGCCGGGGAGCTGTTTTTT. This translates into CASSFRGNGAGELFF.

This chain links TRBV5-1 with TRBJ2-2; D is perhaps TRBD2 (6 bases). This CDR3 comprises 15 residues. From germline, CDR1 is SGHRS and CDR2 YFSETQ. V lost 0 bases to trimming and J lost 1 base, with 7 bases between them. CDR3 nucleotide sequence: TGCGCCAGCAGCTTGGCTAGCGAGAACACCGGGGAGCTGTTTTTT. Protein sequence: CASSLASENTGELFF.

The chain uses TRBV25-1 and TRBJ2-2, with D unresolved. From germline, CDR1 is MGHDK and CDR2 SYGVNS. The CDR3 extends over 14 amino acids. V lost 3 bases and J lost 6, with 11 bases in between. This CDR3 is CASSDSLAAGELFF. The CDR3 DNA reads TGTGCCAGCAGTGACTCCCTCGCGGCCGGGGAGCTGTTTTTT.

The chain employs TRBV9 and TRBJ1-2, with 8 bases lining up with TRBD1. Germline values: CDR1 SGDLS, CDR2 YYNGEE. This CDR3 has 16 amino acids. J lost 3 bases, V lost 4 bases, and 11 bases had no gene match. The CDR3 here is CASSPLGAGGDYGYTF. CDR3 sequence (DNA): TGTGCCAGCAGCCCCCTCGGGGCAGGGGGCGACTATGGCTACACCTTC.

The V gene is TRBV7-3, the J gene TRBJ2-1; TRBD2 matches at 11 bases. This CDR3 contains 14 residues. Germline V gene sequence: CDR1 SGHTA, CDR2 FQGTGA. V was pared by 5 bases and J by 6 bases, with 3 bases of the junction left unmatched. Written as DNA, the CDR3 is TGTGCCAGCAGCCGACTAGCGGGGCTCAATGAGCAGTTCTTC. Its translation: CASSRLAGLNEQFF.

The chain is built from TRBV27 and TRBJ2-7; 9 bases map to TRBD2. The CDR3 has 14 amino acids. In germline, CDR1 is MNHEY, CDR2 SMNVEV (reference sequence). Trimming at V came to 2 bases and at J to 5 bases, leaving 4 bases not matched to a gene. The CDR3 region is CASSLGRGGHEQYF. In DNA, the CDR3 is TGTGCCAGCAGTTTAGGGCGGGGGGGCCACGAGCAGTACTTC.

This clone was observed once. The rearrangement links TRBV2 to TRBJ1-4; D is unclear. The V end was cut by 3 bases, the J end by 2 bases, with 13 bases between. CDR1 and CDR2 (germline): SNHLY, FYNNEI. The CDR3 is 16 amino acids. For the CDR3, the DNA is TGTGCCAGCAGTGATACAGCCGAGGGCACTAATGAAAAACTGTTTTTT. Protein: CASSDTAEGTNEKLFF.

This clone appeared a single time. V usage is TRBV9 and J usage is TRBJ1-4, with 7 bases aligning to TRBD1. The CDR3 covers 15 residues. V trimming: 3 bases; J trimming: 4 bases; junction bases outside the gene matches: 6. Germline V lookup: CDR1 SGDLS, CDR2 YYNGEE. In DNA, the CDR3 is TGTGCCAGCAGCGAAAGGGACAGAAGTAATGAAAAACTGTTTTTT. The encoded protein is CASSERDRSNEKLFF.

This sequence joins TRBV10-3 and TRBJ2-5, with 13 nucleotides matching TRBD2. Trimming at V came to 10 bases and at J to 1 base, leaving 9 bases not matched to a gene. Per the germline V gene, CDR1 is ENHRY and CDR2 is SYGVKD. This CDR3 has 16 residues. CDR3 region: CASRLAGGQGQETQYF. The CDR3 DNA follows: TGTGCCAGTAGACTAGCGGGGGGCCAGGGCCAAGAGACCCAGTACTTC.

The V and J genes are TRBV7-9 and TRBJ2-7, with TRBD2 matching over 11 bases. Looked up from germline, CDR1 is SEHNR and CDR2 is FQNEAQ (reference sequence). The CDR3 extends over 15 amino acids. J gave up 3 bases and V 1 base, and 2 bases lay outside the gene matches. The CDR3 reads CASSLGLAGIYEQYF. The CDR3 coding sequence is TGTGCCAGCAGCTTAGGACTAGCGGGAATCTACGAGCAGTACTTC. Full variable domain (remainder filled in from reference TRBV7-9 and TRBJ2-7): DTGVSQNPRHKITKRGQNVTFRCDPISEHNRLYWYRQTLGQGPEFLTYFQNEAQLEKSRLLSDRFSAERPKGSFSTLEIQRTEQGDSAMYLCASSLGLAGIYEQYFGPGTRLTVT.

The chain couples TRBV19 to TRBJ2-1, with D perhaps matching TRBD2 (6 bases). CDR1 and CDR2 (germline): LNHDA, SQIVND (reference sequence). Deletions cut 4 bases from V and 1 base from J, with 14 bases between. The CDR3 is 16 amino acids. The CDR3 coding sequence is TGTGCCAGTAGTACAAAAAGCGGGTGGTCCTACAATGAGCAGTTCTTC. Amino acids: CASSTKSGWSYNEQFF.

This chain links TRBV7-9 with TRBJ1-3; D is unclear. V was cut by 0 bases and J by 4 bases, with 10 bases left in between. CDR3 length equals 15 residues. Germline assignment: CDR1 SEHNR and CDR2 FQNEAQ (reference sequence). This CDR3 reads CASSLAMGLGNTIYF. The CDR3 DNA reads as TGTGCCAGCAGCTTAGCGATGGGCCTGGGAAACACCATATATTTT.

Details on this clone: The same CDR3 is also encoded by other DNA sequences in this sample. V usage is TRBV7-2 and J usage is TRBJ2-7; D gene unclear. The CDR3 is 13 amino acids. Per the germline V gene, CDR1 is SGHTA and CDR2 is FQGNSA. With 6 bases removed from V and 1 base from J, the gap between germline ends came to 10 bases. In nucleotides, the CDR3 is TGTGCCAGCAGTTCGAGAGTATCCTACGAGCAGTACTTC. Translated: CASSSRVSYEQYF.

The chain carries TRBV9 and TRBJ2-7; D is unclear. The CDR3 totals 13 residues. Germline V gene data show CDR1 as SGDLS and CDR2 as YYNGEE. Trimming shortened V by 0 bases and J by 5 bases, and 9 bases separated the two germline ends. CDR3 sequence (DNA): TGTGCCAGCAGCGTAGCACTACGGGACGAGCAGTACTTC. Translating gives CASSVALRDEQYF.

V usage is TRBV5-5 and J usage is TRBJ2-3, with D unresolved. CDR3 length equals 12 residues. Germline V CDR1 and CDR2: SGHKS, YYEKEE (reference sequence). V lost 0 bases and J lost 5, with 4 bases in between. This chain's CDR3 is CASSLDRDTQYF. The CDR3 coding sequence is TGTGCCAGCAGCTTGGATAGAGATACGCAGTATTTT.

This sequence joins TRBV6-1 and TRBJ1-2, with a possible D match to TRBD1 (6 bases). CDR1 MNHNS and CDR2 SASEGT come from the germline V gene. The CDR3 runs 16 residues. With 1 base removed from V and 6 bases from J, the gap between germline ends came to 18 bases. The CDR3 sequence: CASSEVPRGGIDGYTF. In DNA, the CDR3 is TGTGCCAGCAGTGAAGTGCCCAGGGGTGGTATAGATGGCTACACCTTC.

The chain has TRBV27 and TRBJ1-1; D perhaps matches TRBD1 (5 bases). The CDR3 runs 15 residues. Germline V gene data show CDR1 as MNHEY and CDR2 as SMNVEV (reference sequence). The ends were cut back, 2 bases at V and 7 bases at J, with 17 bases in the middle. CDR3 residues: CASSLMEGTVIEAFF. CDR3 sequence (DNA): TGTGCCAGCAGTTTAATGGAGGGGACCGTAATTGAAGCTTTCTTT.

This clone has only a few counts. The J gene is TRBJ2-1, the V gene TRBV6-2 or TRBV6-3; 8 nucleotides match TRBD2. The germline gives CDR1 MNHEY, CDR2 SVGEGT. The CDR3 has 17 amino acids. With 0 bases clipped from V and 4 bases from J, the junction kept 8 bases outside the gene matches. Here the CDR3 reads CASSYSSPAGVYNEQFF. In DNA form, the CDR3 reads TGTGCCAGCAGTTACTCCTCCCCAGCGGGGGTATACAATGAGCAGTTCTTC.

The rearrangement links TRBV19 to TRBJ1-1; D not certain. CDR3 length equals 13 residues. Germline V CDR1 and CDR2: LNHDA, SQIVND (reference sequence). V shed 6 bases and J shed 0 bases, with 8 bases lying between them. The CDR3 is CASRKEVNTEAFF. The CDR3, as DNA: TGTGCCAGTAGGAAGGAGGTGAACACTGAAGCTTTCTTT.

This clone was seen more than once but under ten times. The chain is built from TRBV5-1 and TRBJ2-7; possible D gene TRBD2, 5 bases. Trimming took 0 bases from V and 0 from J, leaving 10 bases between them. The V gene's germline CDR1 is SGHRS and CDR2 YFSETQ. This CDR3 has 15 amino acids. The CDR3 region is CASSLAGGPSYEQYF. As DNA, the CDR3 is TGCGCCAGCAGCTTGGCCGGCGGGCCCTCCTACGAGCAGTACTTC.

The chain uses TRBV28 and TRBJ1-2; 7 bases fit TRBD1. The CDR3 covers 12 residues. Germline trimming cut 4 bases from V and 9 bases from J; bases unmatched to any gene: 5. Germline CDR1 and CDR2: MDHEN and SYDVKM. The CDR3 loop reads CASSYHRGRYTF. The DNA of the CDR3 is TGTGCCAGCAGTTACCACAGGGGTCGCTACACCTTC.

This clone was seen a handful of times. The CDR3 protein is CASSERDTGRVYSNQPQHF. The CDR3 DNA is TGTGCCAGTAGCGAACGGGACACCGGAAGAGTTTATAGCAATCAGCCCCAGCATTTT. This chain uses TRBV19 with TRBJ1-5; D perhaps matches TRBD1 (6 bases). Germline V gene sequence: CDR1 LNHDA, CDR2 SQIVND (reference sequence). V gave up 6 bases and J gave up 0 bases, with 24 bases separating them. This CDR3 is built from 19 residues.

The chain is built from TRBV7-2 and TRBJ2-1; 16 positions match TRBD2. The CDR3 is 17 residues long. Germline CDR1 SGHTA, CDR2 FQGNSA. The trim removed 5 bases at V and 9 bases at J, leaving 10 bases unmatched. For the CDR3, the DNA is TGTGCCAGCAGCCTCTCGGGACTAGCGGGGGGGCCAGGTGAGCAGTTCTTC. Protein sequence: CASSLSGLAGGPGEQFF.

The chain links TRBV4-1 to TRBJ2-3; a weak D match, TRBD1 (7 bases). Per germline, CDR1 MGHRA and CDR2 YSYEKL. The CDR3 is 15 amino acids. Between the trimmed V and J ends, which lost 0 bases and 5 bases, there was a span of 12 bases. The CDR3 here is CASSQELQGGDTQYF. CDR3 DNA sequence: TGCGCCAGCAGCCAAGAACTTCAGGGGGGAGATACGCAGTATTTT.

This clone was recorded a few times. V and J are TRBV5-1 and TRBJ1-1, with D possibly TRBD1 on 6 matching bases. Germline values: CDR1 SGHRS, CDR2 YFSETQ. The CDR3 totals 13 residues. The V gene lost 5 bases and the J gene lost 0 bases, with 8 bases spanning the gap. The CDR3 loop is CASRQGLNTEAFF. For the CDR3, the DNA is TGCGCCAGCAGGCAGGGGTTGAACACTGAAGCTTTCTTT.

The chain has TRBV7-9 and TRBJ2-2; D remains unclear. Germline-derived CDR1 and CDR2 are SEHNR and FQNEAQ (reference sequence). This CDR3 has 14 amino acids. Trimming removed 6 bases at V and 6 bases at J, with 14 bases between. CDR3 sequence reads: CASSQVGPPGELFF. The CDR3 DNA sequence: TGTGCCAGCAGTCAAGTTGGGCCCCCCGGGGAGCTGTTTTTT.

The chain combines TRBV28 with TRBJ2-7; D is uncertain. This CDR3 is built from 13 residues. Per germline, CDR1 MDHEN and CDR2 SYDVKM. Trimming stripped 5 bases from V and 5 bases from J, with 13 bases between. The CDR3 nucleotides are TGTGCCAGCAGTCCTGGATTTGAGGACGAGCAGTACTTC. This encodes CASSPGFEDEQYF. The whole variable domain, filled in from reference TRBV28 and TRBJ2-7, reads DVKVTQSSRYLVKRTGEKVFLECVQDMDHENMFWYRQDPGLGLRLIYFSYDVKMKEKGDIPEGYSVSREKKERFSLILESASTNQTSMYLCASSPGFEDEQYFGPGTRLTVT.